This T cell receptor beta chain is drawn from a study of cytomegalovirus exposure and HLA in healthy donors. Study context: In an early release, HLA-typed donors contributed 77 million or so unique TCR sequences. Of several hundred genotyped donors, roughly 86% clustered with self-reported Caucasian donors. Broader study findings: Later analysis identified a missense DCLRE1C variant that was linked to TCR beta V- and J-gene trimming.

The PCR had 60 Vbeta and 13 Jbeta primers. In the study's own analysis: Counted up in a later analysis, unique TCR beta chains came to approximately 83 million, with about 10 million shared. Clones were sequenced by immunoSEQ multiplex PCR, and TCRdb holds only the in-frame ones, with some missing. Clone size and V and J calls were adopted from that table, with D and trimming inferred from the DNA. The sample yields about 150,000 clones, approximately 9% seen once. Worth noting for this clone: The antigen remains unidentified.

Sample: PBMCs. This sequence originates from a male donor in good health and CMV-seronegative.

The CDR3 DNA is TGTGCCAGCAGTGAATGGAGGGCTGGGAACACTGAAGCTTTCTTT. It is translated as CASSEWRAGNTEAFF. The chain combines TRBV25-1 with TRBJ1-1; D not certain. Germline CDR1 MGHDK, CDR2 SYGVNS. CDR3 length equals 15 residues. Trimming took off 1 base at V and 1 base at J, with 10 bases between the two ends.